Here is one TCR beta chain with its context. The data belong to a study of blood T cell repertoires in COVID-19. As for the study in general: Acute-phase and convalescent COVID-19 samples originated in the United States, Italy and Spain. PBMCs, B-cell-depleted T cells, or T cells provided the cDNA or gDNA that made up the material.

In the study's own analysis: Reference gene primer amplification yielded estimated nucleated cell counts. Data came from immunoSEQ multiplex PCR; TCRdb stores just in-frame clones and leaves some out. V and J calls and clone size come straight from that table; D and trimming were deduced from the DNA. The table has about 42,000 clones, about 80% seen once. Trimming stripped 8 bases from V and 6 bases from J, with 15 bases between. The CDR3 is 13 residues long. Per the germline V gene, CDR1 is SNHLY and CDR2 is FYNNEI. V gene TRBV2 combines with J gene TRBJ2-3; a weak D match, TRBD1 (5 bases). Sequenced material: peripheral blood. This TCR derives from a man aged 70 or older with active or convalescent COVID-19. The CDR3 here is CASSQGYRDTQYF. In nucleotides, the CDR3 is TGTGCCAGCTCCCAGGGTTATAGGGATACGCAGTATTTT.